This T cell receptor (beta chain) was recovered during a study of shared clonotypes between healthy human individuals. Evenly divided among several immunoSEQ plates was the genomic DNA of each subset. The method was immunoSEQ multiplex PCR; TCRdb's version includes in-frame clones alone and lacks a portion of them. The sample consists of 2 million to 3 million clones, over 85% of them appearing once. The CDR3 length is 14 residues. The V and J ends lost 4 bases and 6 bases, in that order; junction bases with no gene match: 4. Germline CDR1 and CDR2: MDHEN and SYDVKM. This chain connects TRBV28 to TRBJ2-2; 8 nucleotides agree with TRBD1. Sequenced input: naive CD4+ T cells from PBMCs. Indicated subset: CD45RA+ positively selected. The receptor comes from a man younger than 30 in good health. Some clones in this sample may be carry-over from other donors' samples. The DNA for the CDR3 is TGTGCCAGCAGTTCAGGGGGCCGGGCCGGGGAGCTGTTTTTT. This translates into CASSSGGRAGELFF.